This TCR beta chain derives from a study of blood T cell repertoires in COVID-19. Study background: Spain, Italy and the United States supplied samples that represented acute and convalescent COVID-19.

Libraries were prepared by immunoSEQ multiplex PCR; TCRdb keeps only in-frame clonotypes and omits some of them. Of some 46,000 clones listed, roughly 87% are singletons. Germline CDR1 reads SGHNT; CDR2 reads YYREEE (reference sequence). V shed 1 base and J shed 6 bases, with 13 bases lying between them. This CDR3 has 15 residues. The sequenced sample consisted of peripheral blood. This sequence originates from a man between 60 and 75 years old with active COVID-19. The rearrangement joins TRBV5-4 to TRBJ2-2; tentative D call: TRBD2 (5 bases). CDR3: CASSLQRSSAGELFF. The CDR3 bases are TGTGCCAGCAGCTTGCAGCGGAGCTCTGCCGGGGAGCTGTTTTTT.